These T cell receptor beta chains were read from a single sample in a study of draining lymph node invasion in breast cancer. TCRdb reanalysed the bulk RNA-seq reads using MiXCR and keeps one entry per CDR3 protein. This table has around 2,300 distinct CDR3 sequences, roughly 85% appearing once. The source material was sorted memory CD4+ effector T cells from a lymph node. Receptor source: a female donor with luminal breast cancer. CDR3s include the opening cysteine and the closing phenylalanine or tryptophan. Fields, in order: clone size, D gene, V gene, J gene, CDR3 DNA, CDR3 protein. D genes are given only for firm matches. The listing skips clone size in some rows; elsewhere it reads once, few, many or a size class.

>.|.|TRBV4-2|TRBJ2-3
TGTGCCAGCAGCCAGCCTAGCGACACAGATACGCAGTATTTT
CASSQPSDTDTQYF
>once|.|TRBV29-1|TRBJ2-3
TGCAGCGTTGTTCTGGTAGGAGCCCGGGATACGCAGTATTTT
CSVVLVGARDTQYF
>.|.|TRBV3-1|TRBJ2-5
TGTGCCAGCAGCCCCGGGACTGAAAAAGAGACCCAGTACTTC
CASSPGTEKETQYF
>.|.|TRBV6-5|TRBJ1-2
TGTGCCAGCAGATTGGACAGCCGGAGCTATGGCTACACCTTC
CASRLDSRSYGYTF
>.|TRBD1|TRBV6-4|TRBJ2-3
TGTGCCAGCAGGGACCAGGGACAGGGAAAGGTAGATACGCAGTATTTT
CASRDQGQGKVDTQYF
>.|.|TRBV5-1|TRBJ2-5
TGCGCCAGCAGCCCAGGGAGGCAAGAGACCCAGTACTTC
CASSPGRQETQYF
>.|.|TRBV2|TRBJ1-2
TGTGCCAGCAGTGTCGACAGCCAGTCCTATGGCTACACCTTC
CASSVDSQSYGYTF
>.|TRBD2|TRBV6-4|TRBJ2-3
TGTGCCAGCAGACCGGGACTAGCGGGGGGGCCTGATACGCAGTATTTT
CASRPGLAGGPDTQYF
>.|.|TRBV5-1|TRBJ1-2
TGCGCCAGCAGCCTAGGGGTGGCCTATGGCTACACCTTC
CASSLGVAYGYTF
>.|.|TRBV30|TRBJ2-7
TGTGCCTGGAGCGGAGGGGGCGTCTCCTACGAGCTGTACTTC
CAWSGGGVSYELYF
>.|TRBD2|TRBV24-1|TRBJ2-2
TGTGCCACCCGGGGGGGGAACACCGGGGAGCTGTTTTTT
CATRGGNTGELFF
>.|.|TRBV12-3/TRBV12-4|TRBJ2-7
TGTGCCAGCAGCAAACCAGGGACGCTTTCCGAGCAGTACTTC
CASSKPGTLSEQYF
>.|TRBD1|TRBV12-3/TRBV12-4|TRBJ2-3
TGTGCCAGCAGTTTGGGACAGGGTATGAAAGATACGCAGTATTTT
CASSLGQGMKDTQYF
>.|.|TRBV20-1|TRBJ2-3
TGCAGTGACCGACCCCCCGCAGCCGATACGCAGTATTTT
CSDRPPAADTQYF
>.|.|TRBV12-3/TRBV12-4|TRBJ1-4
TGTGCCAGCAGTTTGAAGGAAAAACTGTTTTTT
CASSLKEKLFF
>.|.|TRBV3-1|TRBJ1-1
TGTGCCAGCAGCGCGCTTCCGCAGGGGTTGGTTTCTGAAGCTTTCTTT
CASSALPQGLVSEAFF
>.|TRBD1|TRBV5-1|TRBJ1-3
TGCGCCAGCAGCTTTTCGTCGGGGATATCCGGGACAGCGAGCTCTGGAAACACCATATATTTT
CASSFSSGISGTASSGNTIYF
>.|TRBD1|TRBV6-2/TRBV6-3|TRBJ1-1
TGTGCCAGCAGTTCTCCGGGACAGGGGGCGAGGGCTTTCTTT
CASSSPGQGARAFF
>.|.|TRBV6-1|TRBJ2-1
TGTGCCAGCAGTGTGGAGAACCACTACAATGAGCAGTTCTTC
CASSVENHYNEQFF
>.|TRBD2|TRBV20-1|TRBJ2-3
TGCAGTGCTAGAGATCTGGCGGGGGGAGATACGCAGTATTTT
CSARDLAGGDTQYF
>.|.|TRBV19|TRBJ1-2
TGTGCCAGTAGTATACTAACCGGGACCTATGGCTACACCTTC
CASSILTGTYGYTF
>few|.|TRBV14|TRBJ2-1
TGTGCCAGCAGCCCGGCGGATTACTCCTACAATGAGCAGTTCTTC
CASSPADYSYNEQFF
>.|.|TRBV5-4|TRBJ2-4
TGTGCCAGCAGCTTGGAGTCAAACTTGGGTAACATTCAGTACTTC
CASSLESNLGNIQYF
>once|.|TRBV20-1|TRBJ2-5
TGCAGTGCTACGCCCCTAGATGAAGAGACCCAGTACTTC
CSATPLDEETQYF
>.|.|TRBV5-1|TRBJ2-2
TGCGCCAGCAGATCGACAGCAAACACCGGGGAGCTGTTTTTT
CASRSTANTGELFF
>.|TRBD1|TRBV20-1|TRBJ1-5
TGCAGTGCTAGGGGACAGGGGAAGGTTATGGGCAATCAGCCCCAGCATTTT
CSARGQGKVMGNQPQHF
>.|.|TRBV6-2/TRBV6-3|TRBJ1-6
TGTGCCAGCACCAACTCGGGCCGGGGGACGGGTTATAATTCACCCCTCCACTTT
CASTNSGRGTGYNSPLHF
>.|.|TRBV6-1|TRBJ2-7
TGTGCCAGCAGTGAAGGTTGGTCCTCCTACGAGCAGTACTTC
CASSEGWSSYEQYF
>.|.|TRBV7-2|TRBJ2-7
TGTGCCAGCAGCTCGACATACGAGCAGTACTTC
CASSSTYEQYF
>.|.|TRBV12-3/TRBV12-4|TRBJ1-3
TGTGCCAGCACCTATGGGGGCTTAAACACCATATATTTT
CASTYGGLNTIYF
>.|TRBD1|TRBV27|TRBJ1-5
TGTGCCAGCAGTTCGGACAGGGGCAGGGATCAGCCCCAGCATTTT
CASSSDRGRDQPQHF
>once|TRBD1|TRBV6-5|TRBJ1-5
TGTGCCAGCAGTTACCGGGACCCCGGACAGGGCAGGCAGCCCCAGCATTTT
CASSYRDPGQGRQPQHF
>.|.|TRBV20-1|TRBJ1-4
TGCAGTGCTCCCCGAGAGCGGCGTCAACTGTTTTTT
CSAPRERRQLFF
>.|.|TRBV11-2|TRBJ1-6
TGTGCCAGCAGCTTCCCGGCGGGAGCGGCCCTCCACTTT
CASSFPAGAALHF
>.|.|TRBV12-2|TRBJ2-5
TGTGCAAGTCGCTTGGGACAGGGGGAAGAGACCCAGTACTTC
CASRLGQGEETQYF